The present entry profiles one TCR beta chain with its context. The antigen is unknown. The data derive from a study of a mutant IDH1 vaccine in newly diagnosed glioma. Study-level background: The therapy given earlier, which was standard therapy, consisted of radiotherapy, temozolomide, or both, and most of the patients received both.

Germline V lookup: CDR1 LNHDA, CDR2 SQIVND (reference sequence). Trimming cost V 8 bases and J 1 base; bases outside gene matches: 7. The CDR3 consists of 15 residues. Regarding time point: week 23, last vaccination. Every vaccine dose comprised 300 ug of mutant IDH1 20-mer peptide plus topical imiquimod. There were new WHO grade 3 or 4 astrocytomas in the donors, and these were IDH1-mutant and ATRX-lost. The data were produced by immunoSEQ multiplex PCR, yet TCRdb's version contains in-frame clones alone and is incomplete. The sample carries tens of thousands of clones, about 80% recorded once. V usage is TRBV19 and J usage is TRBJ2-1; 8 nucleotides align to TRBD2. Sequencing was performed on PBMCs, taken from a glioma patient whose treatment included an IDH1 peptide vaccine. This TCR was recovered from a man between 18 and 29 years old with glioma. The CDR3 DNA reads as TGTGCCAGTGGGACCGGGACTAGGTCCTACAATGAGCAGTTCTTC. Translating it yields CASGTGTRSYNEQFF.